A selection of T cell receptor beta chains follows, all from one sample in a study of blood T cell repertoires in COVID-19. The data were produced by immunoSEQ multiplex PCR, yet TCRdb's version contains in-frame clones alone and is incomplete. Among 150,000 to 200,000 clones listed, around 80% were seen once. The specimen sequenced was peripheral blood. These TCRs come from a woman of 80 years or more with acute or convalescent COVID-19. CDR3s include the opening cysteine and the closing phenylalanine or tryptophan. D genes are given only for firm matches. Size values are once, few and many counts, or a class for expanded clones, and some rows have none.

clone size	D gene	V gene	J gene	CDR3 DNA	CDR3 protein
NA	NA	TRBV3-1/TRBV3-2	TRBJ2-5	TGTGCCAGCAGCCAACGGTTAGGGGGAAAAGAGACCCAGTACTTC	CASSQRLGGKETQYF
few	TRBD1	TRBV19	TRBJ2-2	TGTGCCAGTAGTAACGCCGGGACAGCGAACACCGGGGAGCTGTTTTTT	CASSNAGTANTGELFF
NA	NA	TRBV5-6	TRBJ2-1	TGTGCCAGCAGCTTGGTCGGCAGGGATCAAGGATCCTACAATGAGCAGTTCTTC	CASSLVGRDQGSYNEQFF
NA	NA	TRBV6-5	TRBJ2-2	TGTGCCAGCAGTTACTCGGTGCGGGTGAACACCGGGGAGCTGTTTTTT	CASSYSVRVNTGELFF
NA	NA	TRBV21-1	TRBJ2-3	TGTGCCAGCAGCAAAGATGGGACTAGCGGGAATAGGGGGGACACAGATACGCAGTATTTT	CASSKDGTSGNRGDTDTQYF
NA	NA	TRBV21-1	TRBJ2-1	TGTGCCAGCAGCAAAGGGGGGACTAGCGGGGGCCCCTACAATGAGCAGTTCTTC	CASSKGGTSGGPYNEQFF
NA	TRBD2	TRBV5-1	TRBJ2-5	TGCGCCAGCAGCTTGGCGGGGGGTCAAGAGACCCAGTACTTC	CASSLAGGQETQYF
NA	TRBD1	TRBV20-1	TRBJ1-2	TGCAGTAGACAGGGAGGTGATGGCTACACCTTC	CSRQGGDGYTF
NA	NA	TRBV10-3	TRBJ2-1	TGTGCCATCAAGCCCGCGGATATTGTCGATGAGCAGTTCTTC	CAIKPADIVDEQFF
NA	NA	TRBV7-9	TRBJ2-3	TGTGCCAGCCCCCGGGATACTAGCACAGATACGCAGTATTTT	CASPRDTSTDTQYF
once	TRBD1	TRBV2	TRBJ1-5	TGTGCCAGCAGTGAGACAGGGCTGAATCAGCCCCAGCATTTT	CASSETGLNQPQHF
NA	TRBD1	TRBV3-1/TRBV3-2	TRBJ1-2	TGTGCCAGCAGCCGAGGACAGGGGGCGGACTATGGCTACACCTTC	CASSRGQGADYGYTF
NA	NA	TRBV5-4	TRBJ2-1	TGTGCCAGCAGCTTGGGTACATACCATGAGCAGTTCTTC	CASSLGTYHEQFF
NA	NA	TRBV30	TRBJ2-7	TGTGCCTGGGGTCCGGGGGTGAGCTCCTACGAGCAGTACTTC	CAWGPGVSSYEQYF
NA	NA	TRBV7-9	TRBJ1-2	TGTGCCAGCAGCCTAGGCGGTCTGGCTGGCTACACCTTC	CASSLGGLAGYTF
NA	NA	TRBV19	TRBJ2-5	TGTGCCAGTAGTGTTGGACAGCTGTGGGAGACCCAGTACTTC	CASSVGQLWETQYF
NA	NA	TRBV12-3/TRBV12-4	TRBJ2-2	TGTGCCAGCAGTTTAGACAGCGGGGAGCTGTTTTTT	CASSLDSGELFF